This record looks at one TCR beta chain sequence and its context. This sample stems from a study of shared T cell receptors in the human thymus. V dropped 4 bases and J dropped 6; count of bases not matched to a gene: 5. Germline V gene data show CDR1 as LGHNA and CDR2 as YSLEER. The CDR3 is 14 residues long. Assay used: immunoSEQ multiplex PCR; TCRdb lists only in-frame clones, some missing. Here the sample spans 630,000 or so clones, over 75% being singletons. These data were also filed under a second study, of human thymus T cells. That work contributes: The sample donors, healthy Finnish infants, were having corrective surgery for congenital heart defects. Corrective heart surgery yielded resections, and these provided the thymus tissue. Thymic as well as blood repertoires seemed to favor certain V and J genes unevenly. Thymic repertoires from unrelated individuals overlapped highly, related research reported.

V is TRBV4-3 and J is TRBJ2-1, with 8 bases matching TRBD2. Sequenced material: thymocytes. The origin of this receptor is a boy less than two years old with a congenital heart defect. For the CDR3, the DNA is TGCGCCAGCAGCCCCAGCGGGGGAGGCAATGAGCAGTTCTTC. Amino acids: CASSPSGGGNEQFF.